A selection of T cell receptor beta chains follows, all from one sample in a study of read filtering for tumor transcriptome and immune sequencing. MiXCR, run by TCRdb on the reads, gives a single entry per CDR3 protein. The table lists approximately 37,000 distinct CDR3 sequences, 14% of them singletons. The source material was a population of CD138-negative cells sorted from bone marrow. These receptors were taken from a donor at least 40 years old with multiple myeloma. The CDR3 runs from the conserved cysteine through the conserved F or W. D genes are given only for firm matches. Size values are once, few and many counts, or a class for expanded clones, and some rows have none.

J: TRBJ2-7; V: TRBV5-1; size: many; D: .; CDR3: CASSRTGTRSGEQYF; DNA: TGCGCCAGCAGCCGAACAGGAACCCGTTCGGGGGAGCAGTACTTC
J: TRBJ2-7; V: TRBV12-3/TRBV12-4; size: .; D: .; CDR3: CASSGPGSHYEQYF; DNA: TGTGCCAGCAGTGGACCGGGATCCCACTACGAGCAGTACTTC
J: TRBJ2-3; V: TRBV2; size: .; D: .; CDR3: CASSELDTQYF; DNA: TGTGCCAGCAGTGAACTGGATACGCAGTATTTT
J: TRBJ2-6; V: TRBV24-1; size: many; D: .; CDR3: CATENPGANVLTF; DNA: TGTGCCACCGAGAACCCTGGGGCCAACGTCCTGACTTTC
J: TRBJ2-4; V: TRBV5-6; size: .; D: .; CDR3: CASSRVTTGNIQYF; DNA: TGTGCCAGCAGCCGAGTTACGACAGGAAACATTCAGTACTTC
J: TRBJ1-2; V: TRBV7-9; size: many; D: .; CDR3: CASSPTGFASYGYTF; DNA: TGTGCCAGCAGCCCAACAGGGTTCGCCTCCTATGGCTACACCTTC
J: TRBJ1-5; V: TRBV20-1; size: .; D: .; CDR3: CSASRQGGQPQHF; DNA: TGCAGTGCTAGTAGGCAGGGAGGACAGCCCCAGCATTTT
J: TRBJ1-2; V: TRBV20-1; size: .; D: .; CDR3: CSAPPRRNYGYTF; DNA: TGCAGTGCTCCCCCCCGGCGGAACTATGGCTACACCTTC
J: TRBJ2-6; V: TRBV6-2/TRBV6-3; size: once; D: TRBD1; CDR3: CAGGQASGANVLTF; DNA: TGTGCCGGCGGACAGGCATCTGGGGCCAACGTCCTGACTTTC
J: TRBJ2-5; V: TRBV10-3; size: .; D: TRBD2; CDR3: CAISTSAQETQYF; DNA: TGTGCCATCAGTACTAGCGCCCAAGAGACCCAGTACTTC
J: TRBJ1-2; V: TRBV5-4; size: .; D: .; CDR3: CASGPPTGASGYTF; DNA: TGTGCCAGCGGCCCCCCGACAGGTGCTTCGGGCTACACTTTC
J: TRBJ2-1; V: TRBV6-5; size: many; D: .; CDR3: CASSLGNSYNEQFF; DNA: TGTGCCAGCAGTTTGGGGAATTCCTACAATGAGCAGTTCTTC
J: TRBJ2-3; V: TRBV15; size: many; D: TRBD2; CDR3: CATSRDTLAGSSTDTQYF; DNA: TGTGCCACCAGCAGAGACACTTTAGCGGGTTCTAGCACAGATACGCAGTATTTT
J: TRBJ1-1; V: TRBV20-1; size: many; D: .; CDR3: CSARDKRGNREFEAFF; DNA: TGCAGTGCTAGAGATAAACGTGGGAATCGAGAATTCGAAGCTTTCTTT
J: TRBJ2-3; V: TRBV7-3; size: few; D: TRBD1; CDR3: CASSSTGSSTDTQYF; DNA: TGTGCCAGCAGCTCGACAGGGTCGAGCACAGATACGCAGTATTTT
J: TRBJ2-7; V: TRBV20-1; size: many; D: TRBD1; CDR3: CSARTGGVSKQYF; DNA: TGCAGTGCTAGGACAGGGGGCGTATCAAAGCAGTACTTC
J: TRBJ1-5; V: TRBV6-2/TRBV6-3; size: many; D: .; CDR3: CASSYSASAGNQPQHF; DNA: TGTGCCAGCAGTTACTCGGCGAGCGCGGGCAATCAGCCCCAGCATTTT
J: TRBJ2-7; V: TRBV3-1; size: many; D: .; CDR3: CASSPTRGRTYEQYF; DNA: TGTGCCAGCAGCCCCACTAGGGGCAGAACCTACGAGCAGTACTTC
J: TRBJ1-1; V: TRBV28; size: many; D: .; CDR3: CASSSPQSGATEAFF; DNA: TGTGCCAGCAGTTCCCCTCAATCTGGGGCAACTGAAGCTTTCTTT
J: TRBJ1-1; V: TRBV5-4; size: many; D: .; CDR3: CASSREQHTEAFF; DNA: TGTGCCAGCAGCAGGGAGCAGCATACTGAAGCTTTCTTT
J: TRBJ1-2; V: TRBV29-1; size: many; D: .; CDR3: CSVEVGQLIDGYTF; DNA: TGCAGCGTTGAAGTCGGACAGCTTATCGATGGCTACACCTTC
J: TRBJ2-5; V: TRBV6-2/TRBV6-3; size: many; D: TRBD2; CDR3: CASRRASGQETQYF; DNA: TGTGCCAGCAGAAGAGCTAGCGGCCAAGAGACCCAGTACTTC
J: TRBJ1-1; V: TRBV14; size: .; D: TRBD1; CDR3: CASSRTRQGTTDAFF; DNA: TGTGCCAGCAGCCGAACCCGACAGGGGACAACTGATGCTTTCTTT
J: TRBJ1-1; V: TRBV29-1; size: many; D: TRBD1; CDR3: CSGQGTGTGTEAFF; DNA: TGCAGCGGTCAAGGGACAGGTACGGGCACTGAAGCTTTCTTT
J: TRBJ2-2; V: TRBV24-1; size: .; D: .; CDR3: CATSDFDRDYTGELFF; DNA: TGTGCCACCAGTGACTTCGACAGGGACTACACCGGGGAGCTGTTTTTT
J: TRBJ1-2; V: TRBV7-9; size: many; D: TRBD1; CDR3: CASSLDGAGGIYGYTF; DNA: TGTGCCAGCAGCTTAGATGGGGCAGGGGGCATCTATGGCTACACCTTC